This entry is about one TCR beta chain. What it binds is unknown. The data were obtained in a study of blood T cells in healthy people across ages. The authors ran a second PCR of 7 to 11 cycles using a sample-barcoded 5' primer and a J-beta primer mix. One entry per CDR3 protein, called by TCRdb with MiXCR from the 5' RACE reads. The repertoire holds 1.5 million to 2 million distinct CDR3 sequences, about two fifths seen once, with roughly 23% in the top ten. Notes on the study in general: Possibly, changes in expanded clonotypes were confounded because donor CMV status was unknown. Greater diversity and more naive CD4+ cells were seen in long-lived donors than in aged donors.

Whenever a sample was processed, at least 7 million PBMCs were isolated. The TCR sequence derives from a human donor in good health. Sequenced material: blood.

This CDR3 is CSATGDTANYGYTF. DNA for the CDR3: TGCAGTGCTACAGGGGACACCGCTAACTATGGCTACACCTTC. V is TRBV20-1 and J is TRBJ1-2, with D perhaps matching TRBD1 (6 bases). The CDR3 has 14 amino acids. Germline lookup yields CDR1 DFQATT and CDR2 SNEGSKA (reference sequence). Trimming cost V 4 bases and J 0 bases, with 12 bases left between them.